This TCR beta chain derives from a study of identical twins. A universal primer binding site was introduced by template switching. The final cDNA contained unique molecular identifiers. TCRdb reprocessed the 5' RACE reads with MiXCR, giving one entry per CDR3 protein. The sample records 1.5 million to 2 million distinct CDR3 sequences, 32% being singletons. Regarding the study as a whole: The study reached conclusions through statistical analysis that was cross-sectional, not following the same donors. Modeled out-of-frame TCR alpha sharing in monozygotic twins fell below observed levels. Insertions were reduced in abundant cord blood beta clonotypes but not in memory repertoires.

Worth noting for this clonotype: Its antigen remains unidentified.

In germline, CDR1 is MNHEY, CDR2 SVGAGI. The CDR3 contains 15 residues. Trimming removed 5 bases from V and 2 bases from J; junction bases left unmatched: 5. This sequence was found in a newborn girl in good health. The genes are TRBV6-5 and TRBJ2-7; 11 positions agree with TRBD1. The sequenced sample consisted of cord blood. Here the CDR3 DNA reads TGTGCCAGCAGTAGGACGGGACAGGGGGCCTACGAGCAGTACTTC. Translating it yields CASSRTGQGAYEQYF.